The clone carrying this T cell receptor (beta chain) has a handful of counts. This sample was taken from a study of cytomegalovirus exposure and HLA in healthy donors. It was with 60 Vbeta and 13 Jbeta primers that the PCR ran. Sequenced by immunoSEQ multiplex PCR; TCRdb stores in-frame clones only, minus some. The sample lists 30,000 to 40,000 clones, approximately 67% seen once, with about 9.5% in the top ten. CDR1 and CDR2 from the germline V gene are SEHNR and FQNEAQ (reference sequence). The V segment lost 6 bases and the J segment 3 bases; nucleotides outside the gene matches: 2. CDR3 length: 13 residues.

The chain joins TRBV7-9 to TRBJ2-5, with 9 bases lining up with TRBD1. The sequencing input was PBMCs. This TCR derives from a man between 40 and 49 years old in good health and CMV-seropositive. DNA for the CDR3: TGTGCCAGCAGATGGGACAGGGAAGAGACCCAGTACTTC. Its translation: CASRWDREETQYF.